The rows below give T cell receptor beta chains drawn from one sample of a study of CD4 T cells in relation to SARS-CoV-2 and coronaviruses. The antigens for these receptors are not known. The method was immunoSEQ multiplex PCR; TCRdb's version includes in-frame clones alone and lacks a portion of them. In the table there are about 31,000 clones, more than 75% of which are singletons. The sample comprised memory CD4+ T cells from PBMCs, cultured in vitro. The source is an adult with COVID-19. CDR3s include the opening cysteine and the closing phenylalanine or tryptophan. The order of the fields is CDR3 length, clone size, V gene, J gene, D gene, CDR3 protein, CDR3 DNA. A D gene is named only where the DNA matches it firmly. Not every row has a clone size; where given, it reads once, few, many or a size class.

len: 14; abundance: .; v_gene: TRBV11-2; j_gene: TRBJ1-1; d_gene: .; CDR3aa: CASSLVSDSTEAFF; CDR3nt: TGTGCCAGCAGCTTAGTTTCGGATTCTACTGAAGCTTTCTTT
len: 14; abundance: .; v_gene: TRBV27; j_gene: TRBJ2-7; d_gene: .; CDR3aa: CASSQALGAREQYF; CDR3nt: TGTGCCAGCAGCCAAGCACTAGGGGCCCGCGAGCAGTACTTC
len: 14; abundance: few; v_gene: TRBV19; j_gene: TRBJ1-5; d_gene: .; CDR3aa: CASINRDGLSPQHF; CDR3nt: TGTGCCAGTATTAACCGGGACGGGCTTTCGCCCCAGCATTTT
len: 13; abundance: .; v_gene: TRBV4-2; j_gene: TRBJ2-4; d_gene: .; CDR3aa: CASSQDRGNIQYF; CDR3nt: TGTGCCAGCAGCCAAGACAGGGGAAACATTCAGTACTTC
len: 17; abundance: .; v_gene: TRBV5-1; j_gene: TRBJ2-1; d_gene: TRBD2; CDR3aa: CASSPQLAGGVGKEQFF; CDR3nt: TGCGCCAGCAGCCCCCAACTAGCGGGAGGGGTTGGGAAGGAGCAGTTCTTC
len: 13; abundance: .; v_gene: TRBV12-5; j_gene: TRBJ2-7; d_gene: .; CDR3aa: CASGLKGIYEQYF; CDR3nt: TGTGCTAGTGGTTTGAAAGGGATCTACGAGCAGTACTTC
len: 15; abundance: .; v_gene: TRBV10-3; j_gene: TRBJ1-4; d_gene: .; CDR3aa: CAISGDRGDGEKLFF; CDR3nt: TGTGCCATCAGTGGGGACCGCGGGGATGGTGAAAAACTGTTTTTT
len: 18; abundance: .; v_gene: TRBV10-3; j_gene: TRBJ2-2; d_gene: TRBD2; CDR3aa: CAISVPLSGGKSTGELFF; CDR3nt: TGTGCCATCAGTGTTCCCCTTAGCGGGGGGAAATCCACCGGGGAGCTGTTTTTT
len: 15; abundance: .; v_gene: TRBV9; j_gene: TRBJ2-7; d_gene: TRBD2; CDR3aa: CASSPGTSGIYEQYF; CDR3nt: TGTGCCAGCAGCCCCGGGACTAGCGGGATCTACGAGCAGTACTTC
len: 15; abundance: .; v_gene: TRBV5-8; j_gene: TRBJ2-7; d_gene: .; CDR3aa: CASSFPGGLPYEQYF; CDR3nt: TGTGCCAGCAGCTTCCCCGGAGGGTTGCCCTACGAGCAGTACTTC
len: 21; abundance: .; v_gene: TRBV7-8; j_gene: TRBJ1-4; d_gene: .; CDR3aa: CASSLYDGRGSSRATNEKLFF; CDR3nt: TGTGCCAGCAGCTTATATGATGGCAGGGGAAGTAGTCGGGCAACTAATGAAAAACTGTTTTTT
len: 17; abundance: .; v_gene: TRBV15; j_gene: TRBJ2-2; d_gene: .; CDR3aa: CATSRRQNAGNTGELFF; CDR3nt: TGTGCCACCAGCAGGCGCCAGAACGCCGGGAACACCGGGGAGCTGTTTTTT
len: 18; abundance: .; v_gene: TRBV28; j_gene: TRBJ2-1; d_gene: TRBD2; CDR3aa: CASTAPGLAGVTRNEQFF; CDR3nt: TGTGCCAGCACCGCTCCGGGACTAGCGGGAGTAACTCGTAATGAGCAGTTCTTC
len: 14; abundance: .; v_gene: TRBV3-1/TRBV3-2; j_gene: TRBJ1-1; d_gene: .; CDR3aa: CASSHIQKNTEAFF; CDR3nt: TGTGCCAGCAGCCATATACAGAAGAACACTGAAGCTTTCTTT
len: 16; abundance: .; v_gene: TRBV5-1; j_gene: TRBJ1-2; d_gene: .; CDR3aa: CASSLGDVGSVGGYTF; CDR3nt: TGCGCCAGCAGCTTGGGAGACGTGGGGTCGGTAGGCGGCTACACCTTC
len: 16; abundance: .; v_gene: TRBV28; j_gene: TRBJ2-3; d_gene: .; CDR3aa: CASSYPGDGSTDTQYF; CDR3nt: TGTGCCAGCAGTTACCCCGGGGACGGGAGCACAGATACGCAGTATTTT
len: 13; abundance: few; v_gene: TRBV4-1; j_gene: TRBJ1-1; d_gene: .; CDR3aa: CASSQAGPSEAFF; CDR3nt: TGCGCCAGCAGCCAAGCCGGGCCCTCTGAAGCTTTCTTT
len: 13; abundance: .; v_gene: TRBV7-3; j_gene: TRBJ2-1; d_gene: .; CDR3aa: CASSSRQDNEQFF; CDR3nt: TGTGCCAGCAGCTCCCGACAGGACAATGAGCAGTTCTTC
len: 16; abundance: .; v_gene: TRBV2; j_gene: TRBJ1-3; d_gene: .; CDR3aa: CASSVESTLSGNTIYF; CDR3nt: TGTGCCAGCAGTGTCGAGAGTACCCTATCTGGAAACACCATATATTTT
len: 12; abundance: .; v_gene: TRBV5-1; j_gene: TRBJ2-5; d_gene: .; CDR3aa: CASSLSWETQYF; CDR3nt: TGCGCCAGCAGCTTGTCTTGGGAGACCCAGTACTTC
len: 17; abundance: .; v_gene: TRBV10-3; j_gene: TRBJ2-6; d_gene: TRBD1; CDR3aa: CAISGTGDPSGANVLTF; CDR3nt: TGTGCCATCAGTGGTACAGGGGACCCCTCTGGGGCCAACGTCCTGACTTTC
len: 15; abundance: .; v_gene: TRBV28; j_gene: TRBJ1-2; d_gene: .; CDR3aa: CASSLGGAIYYGYTF; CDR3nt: TGTGCCAGCAGTTTGGGGGGGGCAATTTACTATGGCTACACCTTC
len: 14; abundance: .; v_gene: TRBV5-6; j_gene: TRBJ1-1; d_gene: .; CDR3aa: CASSGAFFNTEAFF; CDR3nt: TGTGCCAGCAGCGGGGCTTTCTTTAACACTGAAGCTTTCTTT
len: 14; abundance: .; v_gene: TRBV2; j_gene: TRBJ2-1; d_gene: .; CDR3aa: CASSRDLELNEQFF; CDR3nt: TGTGCCAGCAGTCGAGACTTAGAACTCAATGAGCAGTTCTTC
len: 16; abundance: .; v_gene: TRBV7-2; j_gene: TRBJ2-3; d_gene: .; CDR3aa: CASSQGQGVNTDTQYF; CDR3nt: TGTGCCAGCAGCCAAGGACAAGGGGTAAACACAGATACGCAGTATTTT
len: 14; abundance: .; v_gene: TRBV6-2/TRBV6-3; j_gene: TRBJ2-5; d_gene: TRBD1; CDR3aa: CASSPTGEGETQYF; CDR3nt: TGTGCCAGCAGCCCTACAGGGGAAGGAGAGACCCAGTACTTC
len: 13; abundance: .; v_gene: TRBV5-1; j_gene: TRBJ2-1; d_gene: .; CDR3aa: CASSLEGNNEQFF; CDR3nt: TGCGCCAGCAGCCTCGAGGGTAACAATGAGCAGTTCTTC
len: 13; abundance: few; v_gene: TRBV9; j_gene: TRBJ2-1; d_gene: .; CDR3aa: CASSVGTYNEQFF; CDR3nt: TGTGCCAGCAGCGTGGGCACCTACAATGAGCAGTTCTTC
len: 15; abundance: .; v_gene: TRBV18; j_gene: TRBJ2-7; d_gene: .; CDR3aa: CASSPSLDGTYEQYF; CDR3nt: TGTGCCAGCTCACCTAGCCTGGACGGAACCTACGAGCAGTACTTC
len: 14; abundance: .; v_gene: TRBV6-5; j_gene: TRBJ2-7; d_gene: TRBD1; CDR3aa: CASKFGQGSDEQYF; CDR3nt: TGTGCCAGCAAATTTGGACAGGGTAGCGACGAGCAGTACTTC
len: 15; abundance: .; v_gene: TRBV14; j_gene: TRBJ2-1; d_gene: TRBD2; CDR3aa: CASSQDWGLPGGQFF; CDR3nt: TGTGCCAGCAGCCAAGATTGGGGACTACCTGGGGGGCAGTTCTTC
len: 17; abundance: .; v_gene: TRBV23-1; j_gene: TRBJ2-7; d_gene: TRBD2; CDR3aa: CASSQSGREGRSYEQYF; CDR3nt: TGCGCCAGCAGTCAGAGCGGACGGGAGGGGCGGTCCTACGAGCAGTACTTC
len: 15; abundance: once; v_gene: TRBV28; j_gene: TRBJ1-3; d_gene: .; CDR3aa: CASLGPESSGNTIYF; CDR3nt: TGTGCCAGCTTGGGGCCGGAGAGCTCTGGAAACACCATATATTTT
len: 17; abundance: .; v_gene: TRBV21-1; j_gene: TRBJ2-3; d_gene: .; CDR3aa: CASPGSLGIGHTDTQYF; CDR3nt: TGTGCCAGCCCTGGGTCCTTAGGGATAGGGCACACAGATACGCAGTATTTT
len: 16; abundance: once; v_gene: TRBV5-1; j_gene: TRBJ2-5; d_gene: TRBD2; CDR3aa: CASSRRVAGGGETQYF; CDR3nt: TGCGCCAGCAGCCGCCGGGTAGCGGGAGGGGGAGAGACCCAGTACTTC
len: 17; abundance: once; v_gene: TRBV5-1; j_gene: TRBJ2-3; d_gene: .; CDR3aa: CASSFINTGLSTDTQYF; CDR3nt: TGCGCCAGCAGCTTTATTAACACAGGGTTAAGCACAGATACGCAGTATTTT
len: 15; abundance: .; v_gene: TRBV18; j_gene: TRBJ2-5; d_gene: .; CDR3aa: CASSPPGRGQETQYF; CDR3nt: TGTGCCAGCTCACCCCCGGGACGGGGACAAGAGACCCAGTACTTC
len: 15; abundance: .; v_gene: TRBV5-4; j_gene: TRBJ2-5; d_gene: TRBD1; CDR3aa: CASSFLGTGAETQYF; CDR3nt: TGTGCCAGCAGCTTTCTGGGGACAGGGGCAGAGACCCAGTACTTC
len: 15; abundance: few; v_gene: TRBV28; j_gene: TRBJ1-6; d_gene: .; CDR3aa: CASSSSGHFNSPLHF; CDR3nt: TGTGCCAGCAGTTCCTCGGGACATTTTAATTCACCCCTCCACTTT
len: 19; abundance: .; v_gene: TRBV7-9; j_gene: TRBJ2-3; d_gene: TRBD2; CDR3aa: CASSFVRTSGRSEADTQYF; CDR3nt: TGTGCCAGCAGCTTCGTAAGGACTAGCGGGAGAAGTGAAGCAGATACGCAGTATTTT
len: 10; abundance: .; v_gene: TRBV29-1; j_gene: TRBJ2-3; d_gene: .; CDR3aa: CSVWADTQYF; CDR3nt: TGCAGCGTTTGGGCAGATACGCAGTATTTT
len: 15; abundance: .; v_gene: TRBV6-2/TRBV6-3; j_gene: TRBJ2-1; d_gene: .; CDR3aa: CASSYSSQGRDEQFF; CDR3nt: TGTGCCAGCAGTTACTCGAGTCAGGGGCGCGATGAGCAGTTCTTC
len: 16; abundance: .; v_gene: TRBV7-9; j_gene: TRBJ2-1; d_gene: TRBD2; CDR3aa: CASSPSGLAGDNEQFF; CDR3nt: TGTGCCAGCAGCCCGTCGGGACTAGCGGGAGACAATGAGCAGTTCTTC
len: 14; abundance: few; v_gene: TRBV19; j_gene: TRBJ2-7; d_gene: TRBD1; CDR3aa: CASNQGQGPYEQYF; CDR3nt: TGTGCCAGTAATCAAGGACAGGGACCATACGAGCAGTACTTC
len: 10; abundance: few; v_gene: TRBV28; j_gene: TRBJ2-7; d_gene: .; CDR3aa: CASSLYEQYF; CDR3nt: TGTGCCAGCAGTCTCTACGAGCAGTACTTC
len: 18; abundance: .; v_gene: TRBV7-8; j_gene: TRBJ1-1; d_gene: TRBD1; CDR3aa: CASSLDRDRGLMNTEAFF; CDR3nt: TGTGCCAGCAGCTTAGACCGGGACAGGGGGCTTATGAACACTGAAGCTTTCTTT
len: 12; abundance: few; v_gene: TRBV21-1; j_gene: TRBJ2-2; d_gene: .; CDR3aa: CATDIHTGELFF; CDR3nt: TGTGCCACGGACATCCACACCGGGGAGCTGTTTTTT
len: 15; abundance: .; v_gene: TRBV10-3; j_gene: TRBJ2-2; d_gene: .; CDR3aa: CAISEFPTNTGELFF; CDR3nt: TGTGCCATCAGTGAGTTCCCTACTAACACCGGGGAGCTGTTTTTT
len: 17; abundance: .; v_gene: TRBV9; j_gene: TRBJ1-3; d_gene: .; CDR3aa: CASSVSGQGTSGNTIYF; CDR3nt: TGTGCCAGCAGCGTATCTGGGCAGGGAACGTCTGGAAACACCATATATTTT
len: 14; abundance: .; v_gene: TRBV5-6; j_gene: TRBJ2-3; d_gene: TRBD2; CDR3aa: CASSTTSSGDTQYF; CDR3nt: TGTGCCAGCAGCACCACATCTAGCGGGGATACGCAGTATTTT
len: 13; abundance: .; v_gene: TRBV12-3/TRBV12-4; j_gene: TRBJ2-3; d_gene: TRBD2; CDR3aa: CASLAGALDTQYF; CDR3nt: TGTGCCAGCCTAGCGGGAGCTCTAGATACGCAGTATTTT